This T cell receptor beta chain was retrieved from a study of blood T cell repertoires in COVID-19. Study-level background: COVID-19 samples collected from the United States, Italy and Spain covered acute and convalescent phases. Sample material is recorded as cDNA or gDNA derived from T cells, B-cell-depleted T cells, or PBMCs.

CDR3 length equals 16 residues. V lost 0 bases, J lost 10 bases, and 16 bases lay in between. CDR1 is LGHNA, CDR2 YNFKEQ, per germline. In the authors' methods: Quantification of nucleated cells was approximated via reference gene primer amplification. TCRdb's table, derived via immunoSEQ multiplex PCR, lists solely in-frame clones and lacks some. The V and J calls and the clone size are those of that table, but D and trimming were determined from the DNA. The table shows about 440,000 clones, with around 89% occurring only once. The TCR originated in a woman under 40 with acute or convalescent COVID-19. Sequenced material: peripheral blood. V usage is TRBV4-2 and J usage is TRBJ1-6, with a weak D call TRBD1 (6 bases). This chain's CDR3 is CASSQDFRQGHSPLHF. As DNA, the CDR3 is TGTGCCAGCAGCCAAGATTTTCGGCAGGGGCACTCACCCCTCCACTTT.